The 19 T cell receptor beta chains given below trace back to one sample, sequenced in a study of OX40 agonist ivuxolimab in advanced cancers. Libraries were prepared by immunoSEQ multiplex PCR; TCRdb keeps only in-frame clonotypes and omits some of them. The sample contains roughly 62,000 clones, 70% to 85% of which appear only once. Sequencing used CD4+ or CD8+ T cells sorted from blood, obtained in a trial of the OX40 agonist ivuxolimab. These receptors were collected from an adult with an advanced solid tumor such as melanoma, head and neck, liver or kidney cancer.

The J gene is TRBJ2-5, the V gene TRBV7-9; 8 bases agree with TRBD2. J was trimmed by 1 base and V by 3 bases; bases with no gene match: 4. The CDR3 spans 15 residues. Per the germline V gene, CDR1 is SEHNR and CDR2 is FQNEAQ (reference sequence). The CDR3 sequence is CASSFGAGGQETQYF. The CDR3 DNA sequence: TGTGCCAGCAGCTTTGGGGCGGGGGGCCAAGAGACCCAGTACTTC.

The V and J genes are TRBV4-3 and TRBJ2-4; 11 nucleotides agree with TRBD1. V trimming: 3 bases; J trimming: 4 bases; junction bases outside the gene matches: 2. The CDR3 loop spans 15 amino acids. Germline loops: CDR1 LGHNA, CDR2 YSLEER. The CDR3 DNA reads TGCGCCAGCAGCCAGAGGGACAGGGGGAAAAACATTCAGTACTTC. It is translated as CASSQRDRGKNIQYF.

This sequence joins TRBV2 and TRBJ1-5; D may be TRBD1 (6 bases). The V gene lost 4 bases and the J gene lost 2 bases, with 15 bases spanning the gap. The CDR3 runs to 16 residues. The germline V gene encodes CDR1 SNHLY and CDR2 FYNNEI. The CDR3 sequence is CASSVVRTVGNQPQHF. The CDR3 nucleotides read TGTGCCAGCAGTGTGGTTCGGACAGTGGGCAATCAGCCCCAGCATTTT.

V is TRBV19 and J is TRBJ2-5; possible D gene TRBD2, 5 bases. V gave up 6 bases and J gave up 1 base, with 18 bases separating them. The germline CDR1 and CDR2 sequences are LNHDA and SQIVND (reference sequence). The CDR3 sequence is 16 residues long. The CDR3 spells CASRRTPLDSQETQYF. DNA of the CDR3: TGTGCCAGTAGACGAACTCCACTAGACTCCCAAGAGACCCAGTACTTC.

The V gene is TRBV7-2, the J gene TRBJ2-6; D is perhaps TRBD2 (6 bases). CDR1 SGHTA and CDR2 FQGNSA come from the germline V gene. This CDR3 is 19 amino acids long. Trimming cost V 1 base and J 1 base, with 17 bases left between them. As DNA, the CDR3 is TGTGCCAGCAGCTTAGGGGGCCCGCGGGGAGCTTCTGGGGCCAACGTCCTGACTTTC. Residues: CASSLGGPRGASGANVLTF.

This clone was counted a single time. The rearrangement uses TRBV28 and TRBJ2-1; no firm D call. The germline V and J ends were trimmed by 7 bases and 10 bases, with 17 bases remaining between them. The CDR3 has 13 residues. Germline V gene sequence: CDR1 MDHEN, CDR2 SYDVKM. The CDR3 reads CASTRASLGEQFF. The DNA of the CDR3 is TGTGCCAGCACTCGGGCAAGCCTCGGGGAGCAGTTCTTC.

V usage is TRBV5-6 and J usage is TRBJ2-2, with unresolved D. The germline gives CDR1 SGHDT, CDR2 YYEEEE. V was pared by 1 base and J by 6 bases, with 4 bases between. The CDR3 length is 12 residues. The CDR3 DNA sequence: TGTGCCAGCAGCTTGTGGGCCGGGGAGCTGTTTTTT. This translates into CASSLWAGELFF. The whole variable domain, filled in from reference TRBV5-6 and TRBJ2-2, reads DAGVTQSPTHLIKTRGQQVTLRCSPKSGHDTVSWYQQALGQGPQFIFQYYEEEERQRGNFPDRFSGHQFPNYSSELNVNALLLGDSALYLCASSLWAGELFFGEGSRLTVL.

The chain joins TRBV5-4 to TRBJ1-4; TRBD1 matches 8 bases. V was pared by 3 bases and J by 0 bases, with 1 base of the junction left unmatched. Germline CDR1 and CDR2: SGHNT and YYREEE (reference sequence). The CDR3 contains 15 residues. CDR3 amino acids: CASSSTGATNEKLFF. CDR3 nucleotides: TGTGCCAGCAGCTCGACAGGGGCAACTAATGAAAAACTGTTTTTT.

This clone was seen a single time. The rearrangement uses TRBV13 and TRBJ2-2, with a weak D call TRBD2 (7 bases). Between the trimmed V and J ends, which lost 5 bases and 7 bases, there was a span of 23 bases. Germline V lookup: CDR1 PRHDT, CDR2 FYEKMQ (reference sequence). This CDR3 has 17 amino acids. CDR3 sequence: CASSRLQFGGQGGELFF. The CDR3 region has the DNA TGTGCCAGCAGCCGCCTGCAGTTCGGGGGGCAAGGCGGGGAGCTGTTTTTT.

As regards this clone: At one end, the junction sequence differs from germline, possibly due to a read error. The gene calls are TRBV5-1 and TRBJ2-1; D may match TRBD1 or TRBD2 (6 bases each). This CDR3 spans 14 amino acids. Looked up from germline, CDR1 is SGHRS and CDR2 is YFSETQ. CDR3 protein: CATSRARGDNEQFF. The CDR3 DNA reads as TGCGCCACCAGCCGGGCGAGGGGGGACAATGAGCAGTTCTTC.

The CDR3 loop reads CASSAQIITGELFF. DNA of the CDR3: TGTGCCAGCAGCGCGCAGATAATCACCGGGGAGCTGTTTTTT. The rearrangement links TRBV7-2 to TRBJ2-2; no clear D gene. This CDR3 comprises 14 residues. Trimming stripped 5 bases from V and 4 bases from J, with 11 bases between. Germline CDR1 SGHTA, CDR2 FQGNSA.

The chain carries TRBV6-5 and TRBJ1-1; TRBD1 might be the D (6 bases). There are 13 residues in the CDR3. V lost 7 bases and J lost 5, with 14 bases in between. Germline-derived CDR1 and CDR2 are MNHEY and SVGAGI. CDR3 region: CASKGGPRTEAFF. CDR3 coding DNA: TGTGCCAGCAAAGGGGGGCCCAGGACTGAAGCTTTCTTT.

This sequence joins TRBV7-6 and TRBJ1-2, with D tentatively TRBD1 (5 bases). V was pared by 1 base and J by 6 bases, with 6 bases between. Germline CDR1 and CDR2: SGHVS and FNYEAQ. CDR3 length: 12 residues. This chain's CDR3 is CASSLEGDGYTF. CDR3 bases: TGTGCCAGCAGCTTAGAAGGGGATGGCTACACCTTC. Combining the CDR3 with reference TRBV7-6 and TRBJ1-2 gives the whole variable domain GAGVSQSPRYKVTKRGQDVALRCDPISGHVSLYWYRQALGQGPEFLTYFNYEAQQDKSGLPNDRFSAERPEGSISTLTIQRTEQRDSAMYRCASSLEGDGYTFGSGTRLTVV.

The rearrangement uses TRBV5-6 and TRBJ2-1; the D gene is possibly TRBD1 (5 bases). V dropped 2 bases and J dropped 9 bases, with 15 bases sitting between them. This CDR3 region has 14 residues. Germline V gene sequence: CDR1 SGHDT, CDR2 YYEEEE. CDR3 coding DNA: TGTGCCAGCAGCTTTTTGACAGCATCCCCTGAGCAGTTCTTC. It codes for CASSFLTASPEQFF.

The rearrangement joins TRBV18 to TRBJ1-5; the match to TRBD1 covers 9 bases. This CDR3 contains 16 residues. The ends lost 3 bases at V and 7 bases at J; junction bases unmatched: 10. Germline V gene data show CDR1 as KGHSH and CDR2 as LQKENI. CDR3 coding DNA: TGTGCCAGCTCACCTCTGGGACAGGGCACGGGACAGCCCCAGCATTTT. Its translation is CASSPLGQGTGQPQHF.

This clone appeared a few times. This chain links TRBV6-1 with TRBJ1-2; tentatively, D is TRBD1 (6 bases). This CDR3 has 13 amino acids. The ends were cut back, 10 bases at V and 6 bases at J, with 18 bases in the middle. Germline CDR1 and CDR2: MNHNS and SASEGT. The CDR3 protein is CATWGQWIDGYTF. CDR3 nucleotides: TGTGCCACCTGGGGACAATGGATAGATGGCTACACCTTC.

This chain connects TRBV28 to TRBJ1-1; no clear D gene. Between the trimmed V and J ends, which lost 8 bases and 10 bases, there was a span of 11 bases. Germline CDR1 is MDHEN and CDR2 is SYDVKM. The CDR3 contains 10 residues. The CDR3 spells CASRHGRAFF. In nucleotides, the CDR3 is TGTGCCAGCCGGCACGGCAGAGCTTTCTTT. The full variable domain, its missing parts supplied by reference TRBV28 and TRBJ1-1, is DVKVTQSSRYLVKRTGEKVFLECVQDMDHENMFWYRQDPGLGLRLIYFSYDVKMKEKGDIPEGYSVSREKKERFSLILESASTNQTSMYLCASRHGRAFFGQGTRLTVV.

This chain links TRBV5-6 with TRBJ2-5; 11 bases match TRBD1. CDR1 and CDR2 from the germline V gene are SGHDT and YYEEEE. This CDR3 has 16 amino acids. With 4 bases clipped from V and 1 base from J, the junction kept 6 bases outside the gene matches. The CDR3 here is CASSPGQGVGQETQYF. CDR3 DNA sequence: TGTGCCAGCAGCCCGGGACAGGGGGTCGGCCAAGAGACCCAGTACTTC.

The chain has TRBV2 and TRBJ2-3, with D hard to call. The CDR3 is 15 residues long. Looked up from germline, CDR1 is SNHLY and CDR2 is FYNNEI. Trimming took off 3 bases at V and 2 bases at J, with 12 bases between the two ends. CDR3 sequence (DNA): TGTGCCAGCAGTGAGGGCTGGAGAAACACAGATACGCAGTATTTT. Amino acid sequence: CASSEGWRNTDTQYF.